This T cell receptor beta chain was observed in a study of blood T cells in healthy people across ages (dated by TCRdb to the mid-2010s). Some background on the complete study: In model experiments, roughly one uniquely barcoded TCR beta cDNA molecule per two T cells was captured by template switching. To track age-related changes in TCR beta repertoire diversity, the study relied on deep sequencing normalized with unique cDNA molecular identifiers. To avoid experimental bias, donors of different ages were distributed randomly across sequencing lanes. Two additional independent replicas of 1 million unique cDNA reads from the same blood draw were analyzed for two donors (one aged 18 to 30 and one aged 80 or older). The donors were split into four age groups: young (average 16 years), middle-aged (39), aged (over 55) and long-lived (approximately 80). Paper-wide results and their limitations: The CMV infection status of donors was not known, potentially confounding age-related changes in expanded clonotypes. Observed TCR beta diversity per million T cells fell roughly linearly with age, and a significant reduction was already apparent by age about 36. Total diversity estimates from one million sequenced T cells were considered lower bounds and underestimates. Compared with the aged group, the long-lived group had more naive CD4+ T cells, fewer expanded clones and increased TCR diversity, a pattern suggesting age selection. There was a strong correlation between observed TCR beta diversity and the percentage of naive T cells measured by flow cytometry. Conclusive comparison of naive and antigen-experienced compartments was prevented by the profiling of bulk unsorted PBMCs.

Comment on this clonotype: Its antigen remains undetermined. Qualities for individual bases were not recorded, and no much larger clone is one base off.

Preparation of the library involved 5' RACE. Sequencing used an Illumina HiSeq 2500. A second PCR of about 7 to 12 cycles was run with a J-beta primer mix and a sample-barcoded 5' primer. A unique molecular identifier was introduced onto each TCR beta cDNA molecule by a template-switch 5' adaptor carrying 12 random nucleotides. Each sample yielded at least 3 million CDR3-containing paired-end reads. The Mint cDNA synthesis kit, primed by a TRBC-specific oligonucleotide, was used to synthesize first-strand cDNA from all RNA. Following uracil-DNA glycosylase treatment, all cDNA underwent a first 18-cycle PCR with the universal primers M1SS and BC2_uni_R. Per the authors' processing: Normalization of each sample was performed by random selection of 1 million high-quality reads, each carrying a distinct molecular identifier. Reads sharing molecular identifiers were discarded rather than binned into consensus sequences. MiTCR, set to a Q25 quality threshold and the strictest error-elimination algorithm, was used for CDR3 identification, clonotype clustering and error correction. A nonparametric unseen species model with Euler transformation was used to estimate a lower bound on total TCR beta diversity. The public reads were reanalyzed by TCRdb: fastp trimming at Q25, MiXCR alignment, in-frame beta chains only. Every CDR3 protein is listed once, alongside the most common genes and DNA of its rows. The V and J calls were determined by TCRdb, not by the authors. The sample table shows hundreds of thousands of distinct CDR3 sequences, and 35% to 50% are seen once. The ten most abundant clones make up 15% to 20% of the sample.

The cysteine opens and the phenylalanine closes a CDR3 of 15 amino acids. The kept DNA is CDR3 alone, 45 bases in frame from the first base. Trimming removed 6 bases from V and 5 bases from J; the gene matches leave 6 bases unexplained. The germline V gene yields MDHEN for CDR1 and SYDVKM for CDR2. Systemically healthy Caucasian individuals from Russia, 35 to 50 in total and aged about 6 to 100 years, were included as donors. Each donor gave around 9.9 milliliters of peripheral blood, collected into EDTA-treated Vacutainer tubes. PBMCs were isolated by Ficoll-Paque density-gradient centrifugation, with at least 6.5 million obtained per sample. Trizol reagent was used to extract total RNA from the PBMCs, yielding at least 5.5 micrograms per sample. The percentages of naive CD45RAhigh/CD27high T cells were determined by flow cytometry on a PBMC aliquot from every donor.

The sample comprised blood. This chain is built from TRBV28 and TRBJ2-7; TRBD2 matches 14 bases in the middle. The receptor was derived from a man at least 80 years old in good health. For the CDR3, the sequence is CASSSTGLAGDEQYF. The nucleotide sequence reads TGTGCCAGCAGCTCTACGGGACTAGCGGGAGACGAGCAGTACTTC.